This TCR beta chain was captured by sequencing in a study of T cell responses to AZD1222 COVID-19 vaccine (dated by TCRdb to the early 2020s). Background for the entire study: AZD1222 recipients with second doses at about 4 weeks or about 12 weeks were pooled, because spike-specific TCR depth and breadth did not differ between schedules. A total of 230 to 250 trial participants underwent TCR sequencing, of whom about 210 received two doses of AZD1222 and about 25 received two doses of the MenACWY control vaccine. Trial participants were enrolled by age into 18-55, 56-69 and 70-plus year subgroups, with approximately 150, 30 and 60 TCR-sequenced participants respectively.

With regard to this clone: Its antigen specificity is not known. One base away there is no much larger clone; base qualities are not given.

The CDR3 regions of human TCRbeta chains were analyzed by immunosequencing. As for how the authors treated the data: TCRs in the repertoires were compared against a reference library of SARS-CoV-2-specific TCRs that had been generated with the MIRA antigen-specificity platform. Breadth was defined as the fraction of unique TCRs that were SARS-CoV-2-associated. Depth was defined as the fraction of total T cells that were SARS-CoV-2-associated. Using the MIRA data, every spike-specific TCR was mapped to the spike region that the TCR reacted to and assigned to either a CD4 or a CD8 class. Log10-transformed breadth and depth values were compared by one-way ANOVA with Sidak's multiple comparisons tests. This immuneACCESS table, as held by TCRdb, lists in-frame sequences with V and J called but not all clones. Of the missing ones, under half trace to an unresolved V gene in checked studies; the others have no known cause. That table furnishes V, J and clone size, whereas the DNA furnished D and trimming. Counted in this sample were 120,000 to 150,000 clones; about 93% of them appeared once. The ten biggest clones cover 5% of the sample.

Here is what the overall study found, with its caveats: Reportedly, almost half of the unique spike-specific TCRs recognized epitopes lying outside the regions that are mutated in the B.1.351 and B.1.1.7 variants. In the small 56-69-year group, the increase in depth fell short of significance, most likely because of low power. After two AZD1222 doses, spike-specific TCR breadth and depth were significantly higher than at day 0 and than in MenACWY recipients. Participants were mostly white British and included more females than males, and it was suggested by the authors that clonal diversity may have been underestimated. No day 14 peak-response samples were available, so repertoires were characterized only after the peak T cell response. Conclusions about previously exposed vaccinees are limited, since just five or six AZD1222 recipients were seropositive for SARS-CoV-2 at baseline. CD4 TCRs associated with the vaccine covered the entire spike protein, and the dominant responses were in regions 160-218 and 743-854.

Read against the paper, the sample's time point label means: baseline before first vaccination. The vaccinee samples were drawn from two UK trials, COV001 and COV002, one of which was a single-blind randomized controlled phase 2/3 trial testing AZD1222 (ChAdOx1 nCoV-19) in healthy adults. Trial participant PBMC samples were collected at day 0 and day 28 after the second dose for TCRbeta chain sequencing. Per the germline V gene (reference sequence), LNHDA is the CDR1 and SQIVND is the CDR2. Measured from the cysteine to the phenylalanine, the CDR3 is 15 residues long. Only the CDR3 region is kept as DNA, spanning 45 bases read in frame from base 1. Trimmed from V: 7 bases; trimmed from J: 3 bases; junction bases lacking a gene match: 7.

The specimen comprised peripheral blood, sampled on day 0 of AZD1222 vaccination. The rearranged segments are TRBV19 and TRBJ1-5, with TRBD1 identical over 9 junction bases. This receptor was identified in an adult in good health. The DNA sequence follows: TGTGCCAGTAACTTCCGGGACAGGGACAATCAGCCCCAGCATTTT. The encoded protein is CASNFRDRDNQPQHF.